This T cell receptor beta chain was retrieved from a study of blood T cell repertoires in COVID-19. Study context: COVID-19 samples collected from the United States, Italy and Spain covered acute and convalescent phases. The cDNA or gDNA used as material had been derived from T cells, B-cell-depleted T cells, or PBMCs.

The assay was immunoSEQ multiplex PCR, and TCRdb's table has in-frame clones only and misses some. The sample lists about 65,000 clones; about 82% were seen once. V was shortened by 5 bases and J by 2 bases, with 13 bases between the two germline ends. CDR3 length equals 15 residues. Germline loops: CDR1 SEHNR, CDR2 FQNEAQ (reference sequence). The chain has TRBV7-9 and TRBJ1-3; D perhaps matches TRBD1 (5 bases). The sample was peripheral blood. The TCR originated in a human donor in a cohort sampled during active COVID-19. The CDR3 region has the DNA TGTGCCAGCAGCCCTACGCGGGGGACTGGAAACACCATATATTTT. This sequence encodes CASSPTRGTGNTIYF. The entire variable domain, with the rest obtained from reference TRBV7-9 and TRBJ1-3, is as follows: DTGVSQNPRHKITKRGQNVTFRCDPISEHNRLYWYRQTLGQGPEFLTYFQNEAQLEKSRLLSDRFSAERPKGSFSTLEIQRTEQGDSAMYLCASSPTRGTGNTIYFGEGSWLTVV.